Presented here are 7 T cell receptor beta chains from one specimen sequenced in a study of T-cell reconstitution after alpha-beta-depleted transplantation in children. A library of TCRbeta sequences, prepared with unique molecular identifiers, was generated. TCRdb ran MiXCR on the PCR reads and lists one entry per CDR3 protein. The sample lists 330,000 or so distinct CDR3 sequences, approximately 10% occurring once. Source: PBMCs from the stem cell graft donor, taken from the stem cell graft. The receptors come from a human donor who donated a stem cell graft to a child with acute lymphoblastic leukemia.

This chain connects TRBV12-3 or TRBV12-4 to TRBJ2-7; 12 bases agree with TRBD2. Germline trimming cut 1 base from V and 7 bases from J; bases unmatched to any gene: 5. The CDR3 is 15 residues long. DNA of the CDR3: TGTGCCAGCAGTTTAGGACTAGCGGGAGTGAGGGAGCAGTACTTC. This gives the protein CASSLGLAGVREQYF.

In this sample, this clonotype turned up many times. V gene TRBV12-3 or TRBV12-4 combines with J gene TRBJ1-2; D uncertain. Trimming took 6 bases from V and 4 from J, leaving 15 bases between them. The CDR3 is 14 amino acids. CDR3 in amino acids: CASSPAGTGYGYTF. The CDR3 bases are TGTGCCAGCAGCCCCGCGGGCACGGGCTATGGCTACACCTTC.

This clonotype has at least ten counts. The gene calls are TRBV15 and TRBJ2-5, with 9 bases lining up with TRBD1. Germline assignment: CDR1 LNHNV and CDR2 YYDKDF (reference sequence). The CDR3 is 13 amino acids. V was pared by 9 bases and J by 3 bases, with 5 bases of the junction left unmatched. The CDR3 sequence is CATQRDREETQYF. The CDR3 DNA reads as TGTGCCACGCAAAGGGACAGGGAAGAGACCCAGTACTTC.

This chain uses TRBV12-3 or TRBV12-4 with TRBJ1-2; the match to TRBD1 covers 7 bases. The CDR3 spans 18 residues. V gave up 1 base and J gave up 4 bases; unmatched junction bases: 15. This CDR3 reads CASSLGVDPGTEPYGYTF. Written as DNA, the CDR3 is TGTGCCAGCAGTTTAGGGGTTGATCCCGGGACAGAGCCCTATGGCTACACCTTC.

This clonotype was counted ten times or more. The chain combines TRBV5-1 with TRBJ1-4; a possible D gene is TRBD1 (5 bases). Trimming stripped 1 base from V and 2 bases from J, with 12 bases between. Per the germline V gene, CDR1 is SGHRS and CDR2 is YFSETQ. The length of the CDR3 is 16 residues. CDR3 coding DNA: TGCGCCAGCAGCTTGATGGGGCTAGGCACTAATGAAAAACTGTTTTTT. Residues: CASSLMGLGTNEKLFF.

The gene calls are TRBV27 and TRBJ2-3; the match to TRBD1 covers 12 bases. The CDR3 totals 15 residues. CDR1 is MNHEY and CDR2 is SMNVEV in the germline V gene (reference sequence). V lost 4 bases, J lost 4 bases, and 3 bases stayed unmatched. CDR3 in amino acids: CASSWDRGQADTQYF. The CDR3 region has the DNA TGTGCCAGCAGTTGGGACAGGGGGCAAGCAGATACGCAGTATTTT.

V and J are TRBV5-1 and TRBJ2-1, with D hard to call. V gave up 2 bases and J gave up 6 bases, with 6 bases separating them. Germline V gene lookup returns CDR1 SGHRS and CDR2 YFSETQ. The CDR3 length is 12 residues. The CDR3, as DNA: TGCGCCAGCAGCTTTCCTAGCAATGAGCAGTTCTTC. This gives the protein CASSFPSNEQFF.